These 25 T cell receptor beta chains share one sample of origin, sequenced in a study of blood T cell repertoires in COVID-19. Some clones are missing from TCRdb's copy, which holds only in-frame ones; the method was immunoSEQ multiplex PCR. The table includes 200,000 to 250,000 clones, 85% to 90% detected once. The sample taken for sequencing was peripheral blood. The receptors were sampled from a man aged 60 to 75 with acute or convalescent COVID-19.

The chain carries TRBV5-1 and TRBJ1-1; possible D gene TRBD1, 6 bases. CDR3 length: 14 amino acids. Per the germline V gene, CDR1 is SGHRS and CDR2 is YFSETQ. V was trimmed by 0 bases and J by 5 bases, leaving 11 bases between them. In DNA form, the CDR3 reads TGCGCCAGCAGCTTGGAGGGGGGGCAAACTGAAGCTTTCTTT. Its translation is CASSLEGGQTEAFF.

Comment on this clone: Other DNA variants within this sample encode the same CDR3. V gene TRBV6-2 or TRBV6-3 combines with J gene TRBJ1-2, with TRBD1 as a possible D gene (5 bases). The germline V gene has CDR1 MNHEY and CDR2 SVGEGT. V was pared by 0 bases and J by 4 bases, with 9 bases between. This CDR3 has 14 residues. The CDR3 DNA reads TGTGCCAGCAGTTACTCGGGGCAGACCTATGGCTACACCTTC. This sequence encodes CASSYSGQTYGYTF.

The chain has TRBV5-6 and TRBJ2-2; 7 positions match TRBD1. The CDR3 runs 14 residues. The trim removed 1 base at V and 4 bases at J, leaving 1 base unmatched. Germline CDR1 and CDR2: SGHDT and YYEEEE. The CDR3 DNA is TGTGCCAGCAGCTTGACAGGGGTCACCGGGGAGCTGTTTTTT. Translation: CASSLTGVTGELFF.

The chain links TRBV7-3 to TRBJ2-2, with D maybe TRBD1 (6 bases). The germline gives CDR1 SGHTA, CDR2 FQGTGA. The CDR3 is made up of 13 amino acids. V was clipped by 5 bases and J by 5 bases, with 9 bases between them. CDR3 nucleotides: TGTGCCAGCAGCCGGACAGTGACCGGGGAGCTGTTTTTT. Residues: CASSRTVTGELFF.

This chain connects TRBV5-1 to TRBJ1-2, with TRBD1 matching over 12 bases. The J segment lost 8 bases and the V segment lost 1 base, leaving 3 bases of the junction unmatched. Per the germline V gene, CDR1 is SGHRS and CDR2 is YFSETQ. The CDR3 spans 14 residues. In DNA form, the CDR3 reads TGCGCCAGCAGCTTGTCGGGACAGGGGGCGGGCTACACCTTC. Translating gives CASSLSGQGAGYTF.

V usage is TRBV21-1 and J usage is TRBJ2-7; the D call of TRBD2 is as the table states it, not checked on the DNA. TRBV21-1 is given as a pseudogene. The CDR3 loop spans 18 amino acids. This CDR3 reads CASSKKGPGGNLFYEQYF. The CDR3 nucleotides are TGTGCCAGCAGCAAAAAGGGGCCCGGGGGGAACCTGTTCTACGAGCAGTACTTC.

V and J are TRBV6-5 and TRBJ1-1, with D possibly being TRBD1 (5 bases). V shed 4 bases and J shed 3 bases, with 15 bases lying between them. Germline V CDR1 and CDR2: MNHEY, SVGAGI. CDR3 length: 15 amino acids. CDR3 nucleotides: TGTGCCAGCAGTTCACACATCAGGGATGACACTGAAGCTTTCTTT. Protein: CASSSHIRDDTEAFF.

This chain uses TRBV5-1 with TRBJ1-2, with TRBD1 matching 10 bases. CDR1 is SGHRS and CDR2 is YFSETQ in the germline V gene. The CDR3 has 16 amino acids. J lost 8 bases, V lost 1 base, and 11 bases had no gene match. The CDR3 DNA reads as TGCGCCAGCAGCTTGCGATGGACAGGGGGAATGAAGGGCTACACCTTC. Its protein is CASSLRWTGGMKGYTF.

The chain employs TRBV4-1 and TRBJ2-7; 9 nucleotides agree with TRBD1. Trimming cost V 1 base and J 2 bases; bases outside gene matches: 6. CDR3 length: 16 residues. Germline lookup yields CDR1 MGHRA and CDR2 YSYEKL. The CDR3, as DNA: TGCGCCAGCAGCCAAGTACCCGGGACAGGGACCTACGAGCAGTACTTC. It encodes CASSQVPGTGTYEQYF.

The rearrangement joins TRBV5-1 to TRBJ2-3, with 8 bases aligning to TRBD1. Germline CDR1 and CDR2: SGHRS and YFSETQ. The CDR3 runs 15 residues. The J segment lost 3 bases and the V segment lost 4 bases, leaving 7 bases of the junction unmatched. CDR3 loop: CASSIGTGGTDTQYF. The CDR3 DNA follows: TGCGCCAGCAGCATTGGGACAGGTGGTACAGATACGCAGTATTTT.

The chain combines TRBV18 with TRBJ2-7; tentatively, D is TRBD1 (6 bases). This CDR3 comprises 14 residues. Germline loops: CDR1 KGHSH, CDR2 LQKENI. V was pared by 5 bases and J by 0 bases, with 11 bases between. The CDR3 coding sequence is TGTGCCAGCTCAGTTACAGGGTTCTCCTACGAGCAGTACTTC. This translates into CASSVTGFSYEQYF.

The chain links TRBV10-2 to TRBJ2-2; 13 nucleotides match TRBD2. V trimming: 4 bases; J trimming: 2 bases; junction bases outside the gene matches: 4. Germline V CDR1 and CDR2: WSHSY, SAAADI. The CDR3 sequence is 17 residues long. The CDR3 spells CASSVTSGGLNTGELFF. The CDR3 nucleotides are TGCGCCAGCAGTGTGACTAGCGGGGGGTTAAACACCGGGGAGCTGTTTTTT.

CDR3 sequence (DNA): TGCAGCGTTGCGGAGACGACAGGGGCCCCGAACACTGAAGCTTTCTTT. Encoded protein: CSVAETTGAPNTEAFF. V gene TRBV29-1 combines with J gene TRBJ1-1; 8 bases map to TRBD1. The CDR3 runs 16 residues. V lost 4 bases and J lost 1; bases outside the gene matches: 11. The germline V gene has CDR1 SQVTM and CDR2 ANQGSEA.

The chain recombines TRBV6-5 with TRBJ2-7, with D tentatively TRBD1 (6 bases). The germline gives CDR1 MNHEY, CDR2 SVGAGI. V shed 2 bases and J shed 7 bases, with 18 bases lying between them. This CDR3 has 15 amino acids. The CDR3 sequence: CASSYHLRDKGEQYF. CDR3 nucleotides: TGTGCCAGCAGTTACCATCTCCGGGACAAAGGGGAGCAGTACTTC.

The rearrangement uses TRBV9 and TRBJ2-7, with D maybe TRBD1 (6 bases). CDR1 SGDLS and CDR2 YYNGEE come from the germline V gene. V was trimmed by 3 bases and J by 1 base, leaving 14 bases between them. CDR3 length equals 15 residues. CDR3 residues: CASSESDSSSYEQYF. Written as DNA, the CDR3 is TGTGCCAGCAGCGAGTCGGACAGCTCATCCTACGAGCAGTACTTC.

The CDR3 DNA reads TGCAGTGCTAGTCAGGACAGGGGTAATTCACCCCTCCACTTT. Residues: CSASQDRGNSPLHF. The chain combines TRBV20-1 with TRBJ1-6; 9 nucleotides agree with TRBD1. The germline gives CDR1 DFQATT, CDR2 SNEGSKA (reference sequence). The junction had 3 bases not matched to a gene; V was cut back by 3 bases and J by 6 bases. The CDR3 runs to 14 residues.

This chain uses TRBV6-5 with TRBJ1-2; 8 bases are shared with TRBD1. The V and J ends lost 2 bases and 4 bases, in that order; junction bases with no gene match: 6. This CDR3 comprises 15 residues. Germline V lookup: CDR1 MNHEY, CDR2 SVGAGI. CDR3 DNA sequence: TGTGCCAGCAGTTACGGGGGACAGGCCCCCTATGGCTACACCTTC. Translation gives CASSYGGQAPYGYTF.

The CDR3 sequence: CASSQGSSLTGELFF. In nucleotides, the CDR3 is TGCGCCAGCAGCCAAGGGTCCAGTTTAACCGGGGAGCTGTTTTTT. V gene TRBV4-3 combines with J gene TRBJ2-2; D gene ambiguous. Germline V gene data show CDR1 as LGHNA and CDR2 as YSLEER. The CDR3 length is 15 residues. The germline V and J ends were trimmed by 1 base and 5 bases, with 11 bases remaining between them.

This clone was recorded only once. The chain joins TRBV4-1 to TRBJ1-1; 7 nucleotides line up with TRBD1. V lost 2 bases and J lost 4; bases outside the gene matches: 7. Germline lookup yields CDR1 MGHRA and CDR2 YSYEKL. The CDR3 covers 15 residues. The CDR3 sequence is CASSQPRTGGTEAFF. The CDR3 nucleotides are TGCGCCAGCAGCCAACCCCGGACAGGAGGCACTGAAGCTTTCTTT.

This clone was recorded only once. The V call is TRBV7-9, the J call TRBJ1-5; TRBD1 agrees at 7 bases. Unmatched junction bases numbered 4, after V lost 6 bases and J lost 2 bases. CDR1 and CDR2 from the germline V gene are SEHNR and FQNEAQ (reference sequence). This CDR3 contains 14 residues. The CDR3 loop reads CASSRTGGNQPQHF. As DNA, the CDR3 is TGTGCCAGCAGTCGTACAGGGGGCAATCAGCCCCAGCATTTT.

This clone was seen just once. The chain links TRBV11-2 to TRBJ2-5; D perhaps matches TRBD1 (7 bases). This CDR3 has 14 amino acids. CDR1 is SGHAT, CDR2 FQNNGV, per germline. V was shortened by 3 bases and J by 5 bases, with 13 bases between the two germline ends. DNA for the CDR3: TGTGCCAGCAGCTTTACAGGGGCGGGGGAGACCCAGTACTTC. It yields the protein CASSFTGAGETQYF.

The genes are TRBV27 and TRBJ1-5; D call uncertain. Germline V gene sequence: CDR1 MNHEY, CDR2 SMNVEV (reference sequence). This CDR3 has 14 amino acids. V was shortened by 0 bases and J by 3 bases, with 6 bases between the two germline ends. CDR3 DNA: TGTGCCAGCAGTTTATCCGGGGTCAATCAGCCCCAGCATTTT. Protein: CASSLSGVNQPQHF.

In this sample, this clone turned up many times. J is TRBJ1-2 and V is TRBV7-9; no clear D gene. CDR1 and CDR2 from the germline V gene are SEHNR and FQNEAQ (reference sequence). The CDR3 runs to 13 residues. V lost 1 base and J lost 4, with 7 bases in between. CDR3 sequence reads: CASSLGGAYGYTF. DNA of the CDR3: TGTGCCAGCAGCTTAGGGGGAGCCTATGGCTACACCTTC.

With regard to this clone: The same CDR3 is also encoded by other DNA sequences in this sample. This chain connects TRBV18 to TRBJ1-1, with D perhaps matching TRBD1 (5 bases). There are 13 residues in the CDR3. The germline V gene has CDR1 KGHSH and CDR2 LQKENI. The V gene lost 6 bases and the J gene lost 5 bases, with 13 bases spanning the gap. CDR3 loop: CASSTERQTEAFF. For the CDR3, the DNA is TGTGCCAGCTCGACGGAACGACAGACTGAAGCTTTCTTT. Drawing the rest from reference TRBV18 and TRBJ1-1, the complete variable domain is NAGVMQNPRHLVRRRGQEARLRCSPMKGHSHVYWYRQLPEEGLKFMVYLQKENIIDESGMPKERFSAEFPKEGPSILRIQQVVRGDSAAYFCASSTERQTEAFFGQGTRLTVV.

The rearrangement joins TRBV6-5 to TRBJ1-4; maybe TRBD1 (5 bases). The germline V gene has CDR1 MNHEY and CDR2 SVGAGI. V lost 7 bases, J lost 7 bases, and 19 bases lay in between. This CDR3 spans 15 amino acids. CDR3 DNA: TGTGCCAGCACCCGAAGGGGTGTGGGGGGTGAAAAACTGTTTTTT. Its protein is CASTRRGVGGEKLFF.